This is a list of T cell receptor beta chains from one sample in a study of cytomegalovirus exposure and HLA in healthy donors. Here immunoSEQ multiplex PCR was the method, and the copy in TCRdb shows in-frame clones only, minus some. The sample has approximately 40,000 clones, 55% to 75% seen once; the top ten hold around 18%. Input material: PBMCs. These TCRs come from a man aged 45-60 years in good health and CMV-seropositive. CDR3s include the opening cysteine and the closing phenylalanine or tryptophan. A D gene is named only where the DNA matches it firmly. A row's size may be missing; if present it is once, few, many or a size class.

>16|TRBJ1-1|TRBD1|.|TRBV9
TGTGCCGGCAGCGTAGTTAGGACAGGGGGGTACACTGAAGCTTTCTTT
CAGSVVRTGGYTEAFF
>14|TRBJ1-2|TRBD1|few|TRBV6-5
TGTGCCAGCAGTTACTCCGACAGGGGGTTAGGCTACACCTTC
CASSYSDRGLGYTF
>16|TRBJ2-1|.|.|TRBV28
TGTGCCAGCACTCCCCGGGGTAGAGTAGCTGGCAATGAGCAGTTCTTC
CASTPRGRVAGNEQFF
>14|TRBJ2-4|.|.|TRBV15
TGTGCCACCAGCAGAGGGGAGACACCAAACATTCAGTACTTC
CATSRGETPNIQYF
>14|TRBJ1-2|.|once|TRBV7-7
TGTGCCAGCAGCTTAGCGGCAGGACTCTATGGCTACACCTTC
CASSLAAGLYGYTF
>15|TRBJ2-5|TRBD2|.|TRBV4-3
TGCGCCAGCAGCCATAGCGGGGGGGTACGGGAGACCCAGTACTTC
CASSHSGGVRETQYF
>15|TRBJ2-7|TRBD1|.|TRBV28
TGTGCCAGCAGCCGACCGGGACAGCCTTCCTACGAGCAGTACTTC
CASSRPGQPSYEQYF
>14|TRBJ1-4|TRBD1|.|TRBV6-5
TGTGCCAGCAGCCGTGGACAGGTTAATGAAAAACTGTTTTTT
CASSRGQVNEKLFF
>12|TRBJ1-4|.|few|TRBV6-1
TGTGCCAGCGGCAGGGCCAATGAAAAACTGTTTTTT
CASGRANEKLFF
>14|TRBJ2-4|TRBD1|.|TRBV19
TGTGCCAGTAGTAGGACAGGAGCCAAAAACATTCAGTACTTC
CASSRTGAKNIQYF
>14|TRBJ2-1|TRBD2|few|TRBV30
TGTGCCTGGAGGGGAGCGGGGGGTTACAATGAGCAGTTCTTC
CAWRGAGGYNEQFF
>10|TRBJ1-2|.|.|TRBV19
TGTGCCATCTTTCACTATGGCTACACCTTC
CAIFHYGYTF
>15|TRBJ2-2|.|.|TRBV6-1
TGTGCCAGCAGTTTGGGGCCAGCGAACACCGGGGAGCTGTTTTTT
CASSLGPANTGELFF
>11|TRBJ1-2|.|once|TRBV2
TGTGCCAGCAGCGCTGACAAGAACTACACCTTC
CASSADKNYTF
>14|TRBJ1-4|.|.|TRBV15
TGTGCCACCAGCAGAGGCAGAGGGAATGAAAAACTGTTTTTT
CATSRGRGNEKLFF
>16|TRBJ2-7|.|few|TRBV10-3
TGTGCCATCAGCCCTGGTGGGGACACCTCCGCGAAGGAGCAGTACTTC
CAISPGGDTSAKEQYF
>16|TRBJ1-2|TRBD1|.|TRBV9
TGTGCCAGCAGCGTAGGGACAGGGGTGTCCCGCTATGGCTACACCTTC
CASSVGTGVSRYGYTF
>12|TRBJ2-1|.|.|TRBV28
TGTGCCAGCAGTTTGGGTAGACAGGAGCAGTTCTTC
CASSLGRQEQFF
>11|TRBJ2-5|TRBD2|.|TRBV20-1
TGCAGCCCCCGGGAGGGAGAGACCCAGTACTTC
CSPREGETQYF
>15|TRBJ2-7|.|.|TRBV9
TGTGCCAGCAGCGTAGAGGCGGCAGCCTATGCAGAGCAGTACTTC
CASSVEAAAYAEQYF
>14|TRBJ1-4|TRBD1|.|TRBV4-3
TGCGCCAGCAGCCACGGACAGGGCGGTGAAAAACTGTTTTTT
CASSHGQGGEKLFF
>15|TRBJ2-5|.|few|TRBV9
TGTGCCAGCAGCGGGGGGGTGCAGGCTAGGGAGACCCAGTACTTC
CASSGGVQARETQYF
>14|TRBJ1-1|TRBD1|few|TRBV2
TGTGCCAGCAGTGAAAACAGGGGCGGGAATGAAGCTTTCTTT
CASSENRGGNEAFF
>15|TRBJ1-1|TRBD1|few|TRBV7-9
TGTGCCAGCAGCCCCCCCGGGACAGTGAACACTGAAGCTTTCTTT
CASSPPGTVNTEAFF
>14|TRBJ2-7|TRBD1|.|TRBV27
TGTGCCAGCAGTTTCGGGACAGAAGCCTACGAGCAGTACTTC
CASSFGTEAYEQYF
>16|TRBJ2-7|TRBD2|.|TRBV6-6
TGTGCCAGCAGTTACCCCAAAGCGGGGGGAGGGTACGAGCAGTACTTC
CASSYPKAGGGYEQYF
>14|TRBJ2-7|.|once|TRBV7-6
TGTGCCAGCAGCTTAGCGGGCGGGACAGAGGAGCAGTACTTC
CASSLAGGTEEQYF
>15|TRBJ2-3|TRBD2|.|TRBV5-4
TGTGCCAGCAGCCCGACTAGCGGCCTACCAGATACGCAGTATTTT
CASSPTSGLPDTQYF
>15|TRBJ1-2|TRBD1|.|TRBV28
TGTGCCAGCAGTGACCGACAGGGAGGAATCTATGGCTACACCTTC
CASSDRQGGIYGYTF
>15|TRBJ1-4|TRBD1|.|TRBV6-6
TGTGCCAGCAGTTACCTGGACAGGGGGGTTGAAAAACTGTTTTTT
CASSYLDRGVEKLFF
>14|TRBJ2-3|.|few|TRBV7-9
TGTGCCAGCAGCTACAGCGGGAGCACAGATACGCAGTATTTT
CASSYSGSTDTQYF
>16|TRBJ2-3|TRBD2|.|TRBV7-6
TGTGCCAGCAGCCTTATTGTAGCGGGGGCGGTAGATACGCAGTATTTT
CASSLIVAGAVDTQYF
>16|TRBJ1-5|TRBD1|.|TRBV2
TGTGCCAGCAGTGAGAGAAGAGACAGGGCGAATCAGCCCCAGCATTTT
CASSERRDRANQPQHF
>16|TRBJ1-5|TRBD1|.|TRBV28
TGTGCCAGCAGTTTATCTCGGGACAGGGTTCGGCAGCCCCAGCATTTT
CASSLSRDRVRQPQHF
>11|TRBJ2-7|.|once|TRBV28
TGTGCCAGCAGTCTCGTAGGAGGGCAGTACTTC
CASSLVGGQYF
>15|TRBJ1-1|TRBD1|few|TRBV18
TGTGCCAGCTCAACCCTGACAGGGGGGAACACTGAAGCTTTCTTT
CASSTLTGGNTEAFF
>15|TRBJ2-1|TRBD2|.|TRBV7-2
TGTGCCAGCAGCCCAGTAGCGGGGGCGGACAATGAGCAGTTCTTC
CASSPVAGADNEQFF
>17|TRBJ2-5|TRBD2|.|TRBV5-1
TGCGCCAGCAGCGGGGGGGAAGTTTGGGGATCCAGAGAGACCCAGTACTTC
CASSGGEVWGSRETQYF
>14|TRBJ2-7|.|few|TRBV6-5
TGTGCCAGCAGTTCCACTCGGACTACCTACGAGCAGTACTTC
CASSSTRTTYEQYF
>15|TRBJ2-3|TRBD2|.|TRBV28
TGTGCCAGCAGTTCCCGACTAGCGGGGGCCCCTCCACAGTATTTT
CASSSRLAGAPPQYF
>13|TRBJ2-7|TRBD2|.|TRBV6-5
TGTGCCAGCAGGGCGGGGGGCGACTACGAGCAGTACTTC
CASRAGGDYEQYF
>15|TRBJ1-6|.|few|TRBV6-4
TGTGCCAGCAGTGAACAGGGCGTTTATAATTCACCCCTCCACTTT
CASSEQGVYNSPLHF
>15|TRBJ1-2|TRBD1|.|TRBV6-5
TGTGCCAGCAGAACGGGACAGGGGGGGCTTGGCGGCTACACCTTC
CASRTGQGGLGGYTF
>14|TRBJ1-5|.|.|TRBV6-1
TGTGCCAGCAGGGACACCTATAGCAATCAGCCCCAGCATTTT
CASRDTYSNQPQHF
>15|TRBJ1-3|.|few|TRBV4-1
TGCGCCAGCAGCTTCCAGACAGGATCTGGAAACACCATATATTTT
CASSFQTGSGNTIYF
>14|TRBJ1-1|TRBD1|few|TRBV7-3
TGTGCCAGCAGCCCTCAACAGGGGGCCACTGAAGCTTTCTTT
CASSPQQGATEAFF
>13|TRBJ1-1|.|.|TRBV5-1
TGCGCCAGCAGCTTGGGAGCGGGGGTTGAAGCTTTCTTT
CASSLGAGVEAFF
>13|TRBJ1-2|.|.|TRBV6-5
TGTGCCAGCAGAACGACAGGTCACTATGGCTACACCTTC
CASRTTGHYGYTF
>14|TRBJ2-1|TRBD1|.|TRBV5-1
TGCGCCAGCAGCTTGGTGGGACAGAACAATGAGCAGTTCTTC
CASSLVGQNNEQFF
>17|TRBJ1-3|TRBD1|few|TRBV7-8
TGTGCCAGCAGCTTATTAACAGGGGGAACGACTGGAAACACCATATATTTT
CASSLLTGGTTGNTIYF
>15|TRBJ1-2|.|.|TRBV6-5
TGTGCCAGCAGTTACTCCGACAGAGCCGTCTATGGCTACACCTTC
CASSYSDRAVYGYTF
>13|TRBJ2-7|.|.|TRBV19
TGTGCCAGTAGTACCCTAGCGAACTACGAGCAGTACTTC
CASSTLANYEQYF